This T cell receptor (beta chain) stems from a study of cytomegalovirus exposure and HLA in healthy donors. Broader study findings: In a later analysis, HLA-associated beta chains showed higher expansion and lower generation probabilities than comparable chains.

A word on this clone: The target antigen is unknown.

Germline CDR1 reads SGHNT; CDR2 reads YYREEE (reference sequence). The junction had 9 bases not matched to a gene; V was cut back by 4 bases and J by 7 bases. The CDR3 runs 16 residues. This PCR relied on a set of 60 Vbeta primers and 13 Jbeta primers. Clones were read by immunoSEQ multiplex PCR, and TCRdb kept only the in-frame ones, dropping some. Of almost 200,000 clones listed, around 75% were seen once; the top ten hold approximately 0.39%. Sequenced input: PBMCs. The chain employs TRBV5-4 and TRBJ2-1; 12 bases line up with TRBD1. This clonotype originated in a male donor in good health and CMV-seropositive. CDR3 sequence (DNA): TGTGCCAGCAGCCGGTGGGACAGGGGGCTGGGGAATGAGCAGTTCTTC. This sequence encodes CASSRWDRGLGNEQFF.